This entry lists 27 T cell receptor beta chains sequenced from one sample in a study of identical twins. Via MiXCR, TCRdb re-called the 5' RACE reads, giving one row per CDR3 protein. This sample yields about 250,000 distinct CDR3 sequences, of which around 8.3% are seen a single time; less than 4% belongs to the top ten. This sample was shared with a second study, whose subject was yellow fever vaccine responses in identical twins.

The specimen was CD8+ T cells sorted from blood. These receptors were taken from a woman aged 18 to 35 in good health.

The chain joins TRBV10-2 to TRBJ2-7; D gene uncertain. V lost 6 bases and J 3 bases, leaving 15 bases between the germline ends. Germline CDR1 and CDR2: WSHSY and SAAADI. This CDR3 is 14 amino acids long. In DNA form, the CDR3 reads TGCGCCAGCAGCCCAAACCCGATTTACTACGAGCAGTACTTC. Protein sequence: CASSPNPIYYEQYF.

This clonotype was seen a handful of times. The CDR3 spells CSVEGGVNTGELFF. Written as DNA, the CDR3 is TGCAGCGTTGAAGGGGGCGTAAACACCGGGGAGCTGTTTTTT. V usage is TRBV29-1 and J usage is TRBJ2-2; possibly TRBD1 for D (5 bases). In germline, CDR1 is SQVTM, CDR2 ANQGSEA. The CDR3 loop spans 14 amino acids. Trimming left V 1 base short and J 2 bases short, with 8 bases between.

This clonotype has just a few counts. The chain has TRBV27 and TRBJ2-2; D gene unclear. Deletions cut 2 bases from V and 0 bases from J, with 7 bases between. The germline gives CDR1 MNHEY, CDR2 SMNVEV (reference sequence). The CDR3 is made up of 15 amino acids. CDR3 DNA: TGTGCCAGCAGTTTAGACATTTCGAACACCGGGGAGCTGTTTTTT. Translation gives CASSLDISNTGELFF.

Only a few counts were recorded for this clonotype. V gene TRBV5-1 combines with J gene TRBJ1-4; TRBD1 is a possible D gene (6 bases). This CDR3 is built from 15 residues. Germline values: CDR1 SGHRS, CDR2 YFSETQ. V was pared by 4 bases and J by 5 bases, with 15 bases between. This CDR3 is CASSPNRAPNEKLFF. The DNA for the CDR3 is TGCGCCAGCAGCCCCAACAGGGCACCAAATGAAAAACTGTTTTTT.

This clonotype was detected many times. The genes are TRBV12-3 or TRBV12-4 and TRBJ2-1; the D is unclear. There are 14 residues in the CDR3. The V end lost 3 bases, the J end lost 4 bases, and 10 bases lay between the germline ends. CDR3 in amino acids: CASSFNFMYNEQFF. The CDR3, as DNA: TGTGCCAGCAGTTTTAATTTTATGTACAATGAGCAGTTCTTC.

Ten or more counts support this clonotype. The CDR3 loop reads CASSYGREGLAYNEQFF. For the CDR3, the DNA is TGTGCCAGCAGTTATGGCCGGGAGGGCCTCGCCTACAATGAGCAGTTCTTC. This chain joins TRBV6-2 or TRBV6-3 and TRBJ2-1; 8 nucleotides align to TRBD2. The CDR3 is made up of 17 amino acids. Germline CDR1 MNHEY, CDR2 SVGEGT. V lost 3 bases, J lost 2 bases, and 9 bases stayed unmatched.

The chain employs TRBV7-9 and TRBJ2-7; TRBD1 matches 8 bases. The trim removed 8 bases at V and 2 bases at J, leaving 2 bases unmatched. Germline V gene lookup returns CDR1 SEHNR and CDR2 FQNEAQ (reference sequence). The CDR3 extends over 12 amino acids. CDR3 nucleotide sequence: TGTGCCAGCGCAGGGGGCCCCTACGAGCAGTACTTC. It codes for CASAGGPYEQYF.

This clonotype appeared a few times. The rearrangement uses TRBV7-2 and TRBJ2-7; D unclear. The CDR3 loop spans 14 amino acids. From germline, CDR1 is SGHTA and CDR2 FQGNSA. V was shortened by 2 bases and J by 0 bases, with 8 bases between the two germline ends. This chain's CDR3 is CASSLSLFSYEQYF. The CDR3, as DNA: TGTGCCAGCAGCTTATCCCTCTTCTCCTACGAGCAGTACTTC.

The sample holds many counts of this clonotype. The gene calls are TRBV4-1 and TRBJ2-1; a weak D match, TRBD2 (6 bases). Germline loops: CDR1 MGHRA, CDR2 YSYEKL. CDR3 length equals 15 residues. V lost 4 bases, J lost 4 bases, and 14 bases lay in between. The CDR3 here is CASSLPGALYNEQFF. CDR3 sequence (DNA): TGCGCCAGCAGCCTACCGGGAGCCTTATACAATGAGCAGTTCTTC.

This chain joins TRBV4-3 and TRBJ2-1; TRBD1 or TRBD2 may be the D gene (5 bases each). CDR1 and CDR2 (germline): LGHNA, YSLEER. The CDR3 is 15 residues long. V lost 4 bases, J lost 6 bases, and 16 bases lay in between. The CDR3 region has the DNA TGCGCCAGCAGCCTTGGGGGTTCCCGGGCCAATGAGCAGTTCTTC. It specifies CASSLGGSRANEQFF.

This clonotype was seen only a few times. The chain uses TRBV4-2 and TRBJ2-3; no definite D call. V lost 0 bases and J 4 bases, leaving 11 bases between the germline ends. The CDR3 covers 15 residues. Germline V gene sequence: CDR1 LGHNA, CDR2 YNFKEQ. The DNA of the CDR3 is TGTGCCAGCAGCCAAGACCTCCGGGTTTCAGATACGCAGTATTTT. Amino acids: CASSQDLRVSDTQYF.

This clonotype was found many times. The chain employs TRBV3-1 and TRBJ2-7, with D possibly TRBD2 on 6 matching bases. This CDR3 comprises 15 residues. CDR1 LGHDT and CDR2 YNNKEL come from the germline V gene (reference sequence). V lost 4 bases to trimming and J lost 3 bases, with 16 bases between them. CDR3 loop: CASSPETVGLYEQYF. CDR3 in DNA: TGTGCCAGCAGCCCCGAGACAGTGGGACTCTACGAGCAGTACTTC.

The chain joins TRBV6-1 to TRBJ2-3; TRBD2 aligns across 13 bases. After removal of 7 bases from V and 4 bases from J, the junction contained 8 bases not matched to a gene. The CDR3 runs to 16 residues. Germline assignment: CDR1 MNHNS and CDR2 SASEGT. The CDR3 sequence is CASNPLGLAGADTQYF. CDR3 bases: TGTGCCAGCAACCCCCTTGGACTAGCGGGAGCAGATACGCAGTATTTT.

The rearrangement uses TRBV6-5 and TRBJ2-7; D may be TRBD1 (6 bases). The V and J ends lost 5 bases and 10 bases respectively, with 12 bases between them. Per the germline V gene, CDR1 is MNHEY and CDR2 is SVGAGI. The length of the CDR3 is 11 residues. The CDR3 coding sequence is TGTGCCAGCAGTGACCAGGGGAGCCAGTACTTC. The encoded protein is CASSDQGSQYF.

The sample holds many counts of this clonotype. The V and J genes are TRBV27 and TRBJ2-3, with D tentatively TRBD2 (5 bases). The germline V and J ends were trimmed by 4 bases and 3 bases, with 8 bases remaining between them. The CDR3 has 13 residues. Germline lookup yields CDR1 MNHEY and CDR2 SMNVEV (reference sequence). CDR3 bases: TGTGCCAGCAGTTGGATAGCGACAGATACGCAGTATTTT. Amino acids: CASSWIATDTQYF.

This clonotype has only a few counts. This chain connects TRBV27 to TRBJ1-6, with no clear D. With 6 bases removed from V and 7 bases from J, the gap between germline ends came to 16 bases. The CDR3 has 15 residues. Germline values: CDR1 MNHEY, CDR2 SMNVEV (reference sequence). CDR3 DNA sequence: TGTGCCAGCAGCCTCAGTGTAGGGCTCAATTCACCCCTCCACTTT. Encoded protein: CASSLSVGLNSPLHF.

The table lists this clonotype with a few counts. This chain joins TRBV4-3 and TRBJ2-7, with 10 positions matching TRBD1. Germline CDR1 is LGHNA and CDR2 is YSLEER. V lost 3 bases to trimming and J lost 3 bases; unmatched junction nucleotides: 5. The CDR3 length is 15 residues. The CDR3 region has the DNA TGCGCCAGCAGCCAGTCCGGGACAGGGGACTACGAGCAGTACTTC. This translates into CASSQSGTGDYEQYF.

This clonotype was observed many times. V and J are TRBV7-8 and TRBJ2-5; unclear D gene. Trimming took off 1 base at V and 5 bases at J, with 5 bases between the two ends. This CDR3 spans 12 amino acids. Germline CDR1 and CDR2: SGHVS and FQNEAQ. This CDR3 reads CASSLDGETQYF. The CDR3 DNA is TGTGCCAGCAGCTTAGACGGGGAGACCCAGTACTTC.

This rearrangement joins TRBV11-3 to TRBJ2-1; 8 nucleotides agree with TRBD2. This CDR3 is 12 amino acids long. J lost 10 bases, V lost 5 bases, and 4 bases had no gene match. Looked up from germline, CDR1 is SGHNT and CDR2 is YENEEA. The CDR3 nucleotides read TGTGCCAGCAGCACTAGCGGTAGCGAGCAGTTCTTC. Translation: CASSTSGSEQFF.

This clonotype was seen many times. This chain links TRBV27 with TRBJ2-7; possibly TRBD1 for D (5 bases). Germline V lookup: CDR1 MNHEY, CDR2 SMNVEV (reference sequence). This CDR3 is built from 16 residues. Trimming removed 0 bases at V and 1 base at J, with 13 bases between. CDR3 sequence reads: CASSLSAGQRSYEQYF. The CDR3 nucleotides read TGTGCCAGCAGTTTATCCGCCGGACAAAGATCCTACGAGCAGTACTTC.

This clonotype was counted only a few times. This chain connects TRBV7-9 to TRBJ2-7, with unresolved D. From germline, CDR1 is SEHNR and CDR2 FQNEAQ (reference sequence). The germline V and J ends were trimmed by 1 base and 6 bases, with 7 bases remaining between them. The CDR3 has 12 amino acids. This CDR3 reads CASSLVLSEQYF. CDR3 bases: TGTGCCAGCAGCTTAGTGTTGTCCGAGCAGTACTTC. Complete variable domain (other parts from reference TRBV7-9 and TRBJ2-7): DTGVSQNPRHKITKRGQNVTFRCDPISEHNRLYWYRQTLGQGPEFLTYFQNEAQLEKSRLLSDRFSAERPKGSFSTLEIQRTEQGDSAMYLCASSLVLSEQYFGPGTRLTVT.

This clonotype has at least ten counts. The chain is built from TRBV12-3 or TRBV12-4 and TRBJ2-3, with D unclear. V was trimmed by 7 bases and J by 3 bases, leaving 14 bases between them. CDR3 length: 14 amino acids. The CDR3 reads CASNMRDSTDTQYF. DNA of the CDR3: TGTGCCAGCAACATGCGAGACTCAACAGATACGCAGTATTTT.

This clonotype has ten or more counts. CDR3 loop: CASSQSPGLVKEQFF. CDR3 nucleotides: TGCGCCAGCAGCCAATCGCCGGGACTAGTAAAGGAGCAGTTCTTC. The J gene is TRBJ2-1, the V gene TRBV4-3, with 8 bases lining up with TRBD2. The germline V gene has CDR1 LGHNA and CDR2 YSLEER. The CDR3 is 15 residues long. Germline trimming cut 2 bases from V and 10 bases from J; bases unmatched to any gene: 10.

The chain combines TRBV9 with TRBJ1-4, with TRBD1 matching over 8 bases. V lost 6 bases to trimming and J lost 7 bases; unmatched junction nucleotides: 5. The CDR3 sequence is 13 residues long. Per the germline V gene, CDR1 is SGDLS and CDR2 is YYNGEE. CDR3 region: CASTTGVGEKLFF. The DNA of the CDR3 is TGTGCCAGCACGACAGGGGTGGGTGAAAAACTGTTTTTT.

This clonotype turned up a few times. This sequence joins TRBV20-1 and TRBJ2-1; D gene unclear. Germline V gene data show CDR1 as DFQATT and CDR2 as SNEGSKA (reference sequence). The CDR3 extends over 16 amino acids. V dropped 0 bases and J dropped 0 bases, with 12 bases sitting between them. CDR3 in amino acids: CSARDRGASSYNEQFF. DNA for the CDR3: TGCAGTGCTAGAGATCGCGGAGCCAGCTCCTACAATGAGCAGTTCTTC.

V and J are TRBV7-6 and TRBJ2-1; no reliable D call. CDR3 length: 11 amino acids. CDR1 and CDR2 (germline): SGHVS, FNYEAQ. V gave up 8 bases and J gave up 5 bases, with 7 bases separating them. The CDR3 nucleotides are TGTGCCAGCTGGCGGAACAATGAGCAGTTCTTC. It specifies CASWRNNEQFF. Together with reference TRBV7-6 and TRBJ2-1, the CDR3 gives the full variable domain: GAGVSQSPRYKVTKRGQDVALRCDPISGHVSLYWYRQALGQGPEFLTYFNYEAQQDKSGLPNDRFSAERPEGSISTLTIQRTEQRDSAMYRCASWRNNEQFFGPGTRLTVL.

This chain connects TRBV6-1 to TRBJ2-1; maybe TRBD1 (5 bases). The CDR3 length is 13 residues. CDR1 and CDR2 from the germline V gene are MNHNS and SASEGT. Between the trimmed V and J ends, which lost 10 bases and 7 bases, there was a span of 17 bases. In nucleotides, the CDR3 is TGTGCCACTACGCAAGGGGTCAGGAATGAGCAGTTCTTC. Amino acids: CATTQGVRNEQFF.